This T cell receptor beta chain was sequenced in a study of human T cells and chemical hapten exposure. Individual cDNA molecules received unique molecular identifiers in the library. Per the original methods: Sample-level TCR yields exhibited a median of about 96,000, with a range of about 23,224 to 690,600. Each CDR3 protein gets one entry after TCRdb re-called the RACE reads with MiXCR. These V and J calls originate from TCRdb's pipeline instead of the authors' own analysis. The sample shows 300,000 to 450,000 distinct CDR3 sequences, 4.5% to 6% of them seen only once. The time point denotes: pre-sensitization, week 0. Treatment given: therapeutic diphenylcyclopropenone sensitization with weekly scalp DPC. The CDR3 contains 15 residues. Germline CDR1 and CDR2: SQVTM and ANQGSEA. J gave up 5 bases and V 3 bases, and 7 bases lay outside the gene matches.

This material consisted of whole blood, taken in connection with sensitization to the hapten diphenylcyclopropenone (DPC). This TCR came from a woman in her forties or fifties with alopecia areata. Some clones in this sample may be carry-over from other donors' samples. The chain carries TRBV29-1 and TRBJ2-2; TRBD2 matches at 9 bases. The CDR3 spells CSVDRAGGGTGELFF. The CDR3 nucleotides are TGCAGCGTTGATAGAGCGGGAGGAGGTACCGGGGAGCTGTTTTTT.